This TCR beta chain was sequenced in a study of blood T cell repertoires in COVID-19. Study-wide background: Some COVID-19 samples were acute and others convalescent; all came from the United States, Italy and Spain. In each case, the material was cDNA or gDNA derived from T cells, B-cell-depleted T cells, or PBMCs.

Authors' data handling: Cell counts per sample came from amplifying reference gene primers. Produced via immunoSEQ multiplex PCR; TCRdb's table is partial and in-frame only. V, J and clone size were drawn from that table, and D and trimming were deduced from the DNA. The sample yields around 220,000 clones, around 80% seen once. The CDR3 runs 16 residues. V gave up 3 bases and J gave up 1 base; unmatched junction bases: 3. The germline V gene encodes CDR1 ENHRY and CDR2 SYGVKD. This sequence was found in a middle-aged woman with active or convalescent COVID-19. V gene TRBV10-3 combines with J gene TRBJ1-6, with TRBD1 matching 7 bases. Material: peripheral blood. This CDR3 is CAISEDRESYNSPLHF. Written as DNA, the CDR3 is TGTGCCATCAGTGAAGACAGGGAGTCCTATAATTCACCCCTCCACTTT.